The 27 T cell receptor beta chains below were found in one sample sequenced in a study of CD8+ T cells in alopecia areata listed by TCRdb under 2018. Interpreted using the paper, the treatment or condition label stands for: oral pan-JAK inhibitor, 5-10 mg twice daily. The method behind the library was the immunoSEQ multiplex PCR assay. RNA was extracted from all samples and reverse transcribed into cDNA as template for TCR sequencing. Sourced from immuneACCESS, this table was stored by TCRdb with only in-frame sequences that have V and J called. A share of the clones is absent; for the studies checked, an unresolved V gene accounts for under half, and the remainder has no known explanation. Across this sample there are some 100,000 clones, with about 61% seen only once. In total, the top ten clones hold approximately 16% of the sample. The sample in question was CD8+ T cells sorted from blood, obtained at week 56, from a patient treated with tofacitinib. All receptors come from a human donor with alopecia areata.

The chain is built from TRBV4-2 and TRBJ2-1; TRBD2 matches 7 bases. Germline V gives CDR1 LGHNA, CDR2 YNFKEQ. This CDR3 contains 15 residues. V lost 1 base, J lost 7 bases, and 7 bases stayed unmatched. The CDR3 DNA reads TGTGCCAGCAGCCAAGTTTCGGGGGGAGGGAATGAGCAGTTCTTC. Translation: CASSQVSGGGNEQFF.

V and J are TRBV27 and TRBJ1-2, with D possibly TRBD1 on 6 matching bases. Germline CDR1 reads MNHEY; CDR2 reads SMNVEV (reference sequence). The ends were cut back, 5 bases at V and 4 bases at J, with 14 bases in the middle. There are 14 residues in the CDR3. Here the CDR3 reads CASSPSDRFYGYTF. The CDR3 DNA is TGTGCCAGCAGTCCCTCAGACAGGTTCTATGGCTACACCTTC.

In its sample, this clone was seen many times. This chain links TRBV6-5 with TRBJ2-5; TRBD1 is a possible D gene (5 bases). V lost 1 base, J lost 0 bases, and 12 bases lay in between. There are 16 residues in the CDR3. Germline V gene data show CDR1 as MNHEY and CDR2 as SVGAGI. The CDR3 loop is CASSYLQGPHQETQYF. CDR3 sequence (DNA): TGTGCCAGCAGTTACTTGCAGGGCCCGCACCAAGAGACCCAGTACTTC.

The chain uses TRBV7-9 and TRBJ2-1; D uncertain. The V end lost 3 bases, the J end lost 10 bases, and 7 bases lay between the germline ends. This CDR3 is built from 11 residues. CDR1 SEHNR and CDR2 FQNEAQ come from the germline V gene (reference sequence). CDR3 loop: CASSFGKEQFF. The CDR3 DNA sequence: TGTGCCAGCAGCTTCGGCAAAGAGCAGTTCTTC.

The chain links TRBV7-9 to TRBJ1-2, with 7 bases aligning to TRBD1. V was clipped by 5 bases and J by 4 bases; unmatched bases: 10. CDR3 size: 15 residues. Germline V gene lookup returns CDR1 SEHNR and CDR2 FQNEAQ (reference sequence). The CDR3 DNA is TGTGCCAGCAGCCCTCGGACAGGAGGGCCCTATGGCTACACCTTC. This sequence encodes CASSPRTGGPYGYTF.

V gene TRBV6-5 combines with J gene TRBJ1-2; D gene ambiguous. The CDR3 extends over 11 amino acids. The germline V gene has CDR1 MNHEY and CDR2 SVGAGI. Trimming took off 10 bases at V and 3 bases at J, with 9 bases between the two ends. CDR3 nucleotide sequence: TGTGCCATCCGGTCGGACTATGGCTACACCTTC. Its protein product is CAIRSDYGYTF.

CDR3 residues: CASSYDDRSFNEQFF. Written as DNA, the CDR3 is TGTGCCAGCAGTTACGATGATCGGAGTTTCAATGAGCAGTTCTTC. The V and J genes are TRBV6-5 and TRBJ2-1; D not certain. Germline CDR1 MNHEY, CDR2 SVGAGI. V was pared by 2 bases and J by 6 bases, with 14 bases between. This CDR3 contains 15 residues.

The genes are TRBV7-9 and TRBJ2-5; D call uncertain. The germline V and J ends were trimmed by 5 bases and 2 bases, with 3 bases remaining between them. Germline values: CDR1 SEHNR, CDR2 FQNEAQ (reference sequence). CDR3 length: 11 residues. This CDR3 reads CASSRQETQYF. The CDR3 region has the DNA TGTGCCAGCAGCCGACAAGAGACCCAGTACTTC.

The sample holds one count of this clone. This chain uses TRBV5-1 with TRBJ2-7; 8 positions match TRBD1. The CDR3 contains 14 residues. Germline V gives CDR1 SGHRS, CDR2 YFSETQ. The V and J ends lost 0 bases and 4 bases, in that order; junction bases with no gene match: 3. The chain's CDR3 is CASSLGRGRYEQYF. The CDR3 bases are TGCGCCAGCAGCTTGGGCAGGGGGCGTTACGAGCAGTACTTC.

The V gene is TRBV7-8, the J gene TRBJ1-5; no reliable D call. This CDR3 has 15 amino acids. CDR1 and CDR2 (germline): SGHVS, FQNEAQ. V was pared by 1 base and J by 9 bases, with 16 bases between. In nucleotides, the CDR3 is TGTGCCAGCAGCTTAGAGGTTGGACTTCGCGTGCCCCAGCATTTT. It translates to CASSLEVGLRVPQHF.

This clone has only a few counts. The chain is built from TRBV4-2 and TRBJ1-5; TRBD1 matches at 7 bases. The CDR3 sequence is 12 residues long. J lost 7 bases, V lost 5 bases, and 2 bases had no gene match. Per the germline V gene, CDR1 is LGHNA and CDR2 is YNFKEQ. The CDR3 here is CASSVQGQPQHF. CDR3 nucleotide sequence: TGTGCCAGCAGCGTACAGGGGCAGCCCCAGCATTTT.

The chain recombines TRBV29-1 with TRBJ2-1; 11 bases agree with TRBD1. The V and J ends lost 4 bases and 3 bases, in that order; junction bases with no gene match: 5. There are 15 residues in the CDR3. Germline V CDR1 and CDR2: SQVTM, ANQGSEA. For the CDR3, the DNA is TGCAGCGTTGCCGGGACAGGGGGACTCTACAATGAGCAGTTCTTC. Its translation is CSVAGTGGLYNEQFF.

The gene calls are TRBV7-3 and TRBJ2-7, with D perhaps TRBD2 (5 bases). CDR1 SGHTA and CDR2 FQGTGA come from the germline V gene. The CDR3 has 13 amino acids. The V gene lost 2 bases and the J gene lost 3 bases, with 8 bases spanning the gap. The DNA of the CDR3 is TGTGCCAGCAGCTTAGGAGGACGCTACGAGCAGTACTTC. Translating it yields CASSLGGRYEQYF.

The rearrangement links TRBV4-2 to TRBJ2-3; 12 nucleotides match TRBD2. CDR1 LGHNA and CDR2 YNFKEQ come from the germline V gene. Trimming removed 5 bases from V and 2 bases from J; junction bases left unmatched: 8. The length of the CDR3 is 17 residues. CDR3 bases: TGTGCCAGCAGCAAACTAGCGGGGGGACCGAACACAGATACGCAGTATTTT. It codes for CASSKLAGGPNTDTQYF.

The gene calls are TRBV6-5 and TRBJ2-5; the D gene is possibly TRBD2 (7 bases). Looked up from germline, CDR1 is MNHEY and CDR2 is SVGAGI. The CDR3 length is 15 residues. V dropped 7 bases and J dropped 4 bases, with 19 bases sitting between them. The CDR3 nucleotides read TGTGCCAGCAACCCTTCCGGGGGGCAAGGAGAGACCCAGTACTTC. It translates to CASNPSGGQGETQYF.

This clone was detected only a few times. The genes are TRBV5-4 and TRBJ2-5; D unclear. The CDR3 is 12 residues long. The germline V gene has CDR1 SGHNT and CDR2 YYREEE (reference sequence). The germline V and J ends were trimmed by 2 bases and 9 bases, with 11 bases remaining between them. CDR3 nucleotide sequence: TGTGCCAGCAGCTTTGGCGTCGGTTCCCAGTACTTC. Encoded protein: CASSFGVGSQYF.

V and J are TRBV2 and TRBJ1-5; possible D gene TRBD1, 6 bases. CDR1 is SNHLY and CDR2 is FYNNEI in the germline V gene. This CDR3 is built from 15 residues. The germline V and J ends were trimmed by 4 bases and 5 bases, with 15 bases remaining between them. The CDR3 nucleotides read TGTGCCAGCAGTGGCGGGGGGCTTTTTGATCAGCCCCAGCATTTT. Residues: CASSGGGLFDQPQHF.

The V call is TRBV9, the J call TRBJ2-1; possible D gene TRBD1, 6 bases. CDR1 and CDR2 from the germline V gene are SGDLS and YYNGEE. Trimming removed 3 bases from V and 1 base from J, with 14 bases in between. CDR3 length: 16 residues. The chain's CDR3 is CASSDSLTGSYNEQFF. CDR3 nucleotide sequence: TGTGCCAGCAGCGATTCATTGACAGGATCCTACAATGAGCAGTTCTTC.

V usage is TRBV7-8 and J usage is TRBJ2-1; weak D call: TRBD2 (6 bases). Germline V lookup: CDR1 SGHVS, CDR2 FQNEAQ. V lost 6 bases, J lost 8 bases, and 23 bases lay in between. CDR3 length: 16 residues. Here the CDR3 DNA reads TGTGCCAGCAGTCCCATCTTGGGGGGAAGGGGCGATGAGCAGTTCTTC. Encoded protein: CASSPILGGRGDEQFF.

The rearrangement links TRBV6-5 to TRBJ2-1; possibly TRBD1 for D (6 bases). V lost 7 bases and J lost 8, with 15 bases in between. The CDR3 spans 13 residues. The V gene's germline CDR1 is MNHEY and CDR2 SVGAGI. CDR3 sequence (DNA): TGTGCCAGCACACTGGGGGCCGGGGATGAGCAGTTCTTC. The encoded protein is CASTLGAGDEQFF.

The chain links TRBV2 to TRBJ2-4; D gene uncertain. The CDR3 loop spans 14 amino acids. From germline, CDR1 is SNHLY and CDR2 FYNNEI. Trimming shortened V by 10 bases and J by 0 bases, and 13 bases separated the two germline ends. The CDR3 protein is CATNPPLAKNIQYF. Written as DNA, the CDR3 is TGTGCCACCAACCCCCCCCTAGCCAAAAACATTCAGTACTTC.

This chain joins TRBV11-3 and TRBJ1-6; D gene uncertain. CDR1 and CDR2 from the germline V gene are SGHNT and YENEEA. This CDR3 contains 15 residues. V was cut by 3 bases and J by 7 bases, with 13 bases left in between. The CDR3 here is CASSFSARGNSPLHF. CDR3 coding DNA: TGTGCCAGCAGCTTTTCTGCTCGAGGAAATTCACCCCTCCACTTT. Filled out from reference TRBV11-3 and TRBJ1-6, the complete variable domain reads EAGVVQSPRYKIIEKKQPVAFWCNPISGHNTLYWYLQNLGQGPELLIRYENEEAVDDSQLPKDRFSAERLKGVDSTLKIQPAELGDSAVYLCASSFSARGNSPLHFGNGTRLTVT.

In this sample, this clone turned up a few times. The V and J genes are TRBV29-1 and TRBJ1-1; 8 positions agree with TRBD1. Trimming at V came to 7 bases and at J to 3 bases, leaving 4 bases not matched to a gene. CDR1 and CDR2 from the germline V gene are SQVTM and ANQGSEA. The CDR3 is 12 amino acids. Here the CDR3 DNA reads TGCAGCGATGCACAGGGGGACACTGAAGCTTTCTTT. Protein product: CSDAQGDTEAFF.

This chain uses TRBV6-1 with TRBJ2-7; TRBD2 agrees at 10 bases. V dropped 6 bases and J dropped 2; count of bases not matched to a gene: 7. The length of the CDR3 is 15 residues. Germline lookup yields CDR1 MNHNS and CDR2 SASEGT. CDR3 coding DNA: TGTGCCAGCAGATCACTAGCGGGGATCGCCTACGAGCAGTACTTC. This sequence encodes CASRSLAGIAYEQYF.

The V gene is TRBV30, the J gene TRBJ2-7; D uncertain. Trimming pared 4 bases from V and 2 bases from J, leaving 15 bases between. The CDR3 is made up of 14 amino acids. Looked up from germline, CDR1 is GTSNPN and CDR2 is SVGIG (reference sequence). CDR3 sequence (DNA): TGTGCCTGGACCCCGGCCCCTGTCACCTACGAGCAGTACTTC. Translating gives CAWTPAPVTYEQYF.

About this clone: Relative to the germline gene, one junction end is altered; a read error may explain this. The chain carries TRBV6-6 and TRBJ1-2; 7 nucleotides align to TRBD1. The CDR3 covers 15 residues. In germline, CDR1 is MNHNY, CDR2 SVGAGI (reference sequence). CDR3 in amino acids: CASSSTLDRNCGYTF. CDR3 DNA sequence: TGTGCCAGCAGTTCCACCTTGGACAGGAACTGTGGCTACACCTTC.

This chain links TRBV11-2 with TRBJ2-7, with D tentatively TRBD1 (7 bases). Germline CDR1 and CDR2: SGHAT and FQNNGV. V gave up 1 base and J gave up 6 bases, with 16 bases separating them. The CDR3 spans 15 residues. CDR3 protein: CASSLVGGGLPEQYF. CDR3 bases: TGTGCCAGCAGCTTAGTCGGAGGGGGCCTCCCCGAGCAGTACTTC.